The next 20 T cell receptor beta chains were all read from a single sample in a study of shared clonotypes between healthy human individuals. The protocol was immunoSEQ multiplex PCR, while the TCRdb copy is restricted to in-frame clones and leaves out a portion. Counted here are millions of clones, 90% to 95% occurring once; the ten biggest clones make up 0.13%. Sequenced sample: naive CD4+ T cells sorted from blood. The subset here: CD45RA+ positively selected. These receptors all come from a young man in good health.

In its sample, this clone was seen once. The chain employs TRBV30 and TRBJ2-3; a weak D match, TRBD1 (6 bases). There are 13 residues in the CDR3. Trimming removed 1 base from V and 7 bases from J, with 12 bases in between. Germline CDR1 GTSNPN, CDR2 SVGIG (reference sequence). The CDR3 sequence is CAWSGARGNTQYF. In DNA form, the CDR3 reads TGTGCCTGGAGTGGCGCCAGGGGAAATACGCAGTATTTT. The full variable domain, its missing parts supplied by reference TRBV30 and TRBJ2-3, is SQTIHQWPATLVQPVGSPLSLECTVEGTSNPNLYWYRQAAGRGLQLLFYSVGIGQISSEVPQNLSASRPQDRQFILSSKKLLLSDSGFYLCAWSGARGNTQYFGPGTRLTVL.

The chain couples TRBV28 to TRBJ1-1, with TRBD1 matching over 9 bases. In germline, CDR1 is MDHEN, CDR2 SYDVKM. The CDR3 has 12 amino acids. J lost 4 bases, V lost 11 bases, and 5 bases had no gene match. CDR3 amino acids: CAGQGLLTEAFF. The CDR3 region has the DNA TGTGCCGGACAGGGGCTTCTCACTGAAGCTTTCTTT.

The chain couples TRBV7-2 to TRBJ1-6; D uncertain. The CDR3 extends over 16 amino acids. Deletions cut 5 bases from V and 4 bases from J, with 15 bases between. CDR1 and CDR2 (germline): SGHTA, FQGNSA. CDR3 nucleotide sequence: TGTGCCAGCAGCAACGGCAAGGGCAGGTATAATTCACCCCTCCACTTT. This encodes CASSNGKGRYNSPLHF. Using reference TRBV7-2 and TRBJ1-6 for the parts outside the CDR3, the full variable domain is GAGVSQSPSNKVTEKGKDVELRCDPISGHTALYWYRQSLGQGLEFLIYFQGNSAPDKSGLPSDRFSAERTGGSVSTLTIQRTQQEDSAVYLCASSNGKGRYNSPLHFGNGTRLTVT.

The CDR3 DNA reads TGTGCCTGGGGGCCACTCTACAATGAGCAGTTCTTC. Translation gives CAWGPLYNEQFF. The chain joins TRBV30 to TRBJ2-1, with D uncertain. Trimming cost V 5 bases and J 3 bases, with 8 bases left between them. The CDR3 totals 12 residues. Germline CDR1 and CDR2: GTSNPN and SVGIG (reference sequence).

The V call is TRBV2, the J call TRBJ1-4; D unresolved. The CDR3 is 11 residues long. Per germline, CDR1 SNHLY and CDR2 FYNNEI. V was trimmed by 5 bases and J by 7 bases, leaving 5 bases between them. In DNA, the CDR3 is TGTGCCAGCAGTTTCAGTGAAAAACTGTTTTTT. This codes for CASSFSEKLFF.

The gene calls are TRBV9 and TRBJ2-7; D is possibly TRBD1 (5 bases). CDR1 is SGDLS, CDR2 YYNGEE, per germline. V was trimmed by 6 bases and J by 2 bases, leaving 18 bases between them. The CDR3 is 15 amino acids. The CDR3 region is CASTPRAGLTYEQYF. As DNA, the CDR3 is TGTGCCAGCACCCCCAGGGCAGGGCTAACCTACGAGCAGTACTTC.

The chain joins TRBV2 to TRBJ2-3; 9 bases map to TRBD1. CDR3 length equals 13 residues. V lost 4 bases and J lost 12; bases outside the gene matches: 8. Per germline, CDR1 SNHLY and CDR2 FYNNEI. The CDR3 bases are TGTGCCAGCAGTGGGGTGGGACAGGGTCGACAGTATTTT. It codes for CASSGVGQGRQYF.

In regard to this clone: The same CDR3 can be traced to other DNA sequences in this sample. The chain has TRBV5-6 and TRBJ1-1; the D gene is possibly TRBD1 (5 bases). V lost 4 bases to trimming and J lost 5 bases, with 9 bases between them. Germline V gene data show CDR1 as SGHDT and CDR2 as YYEEEE. CDR3 size: 12 residues. The CDR3 loop is CASSLQATEAFF. For the CDR3, the DNA is TGTGCCAGCAGCCTACAGGCGACTGAAGCTTTCTTT.

This chain connects TRBV7-2 to TRBJ2-7, with D possibly matching TRBD2 (6 bases). This CDR3 is built from 15 residues. Looked up from germline, CDR1 is SGHTA and CDR2 is FQGNSA. Trimming took 3 bases from V and 2 from J, leaving 14 bases between them. For the CDR3, the DNA is TGTGCCAGCAGCTTTCCCGGGAGCAGTACCTACGAGCAGTACTTC. Its translation is CASSFPGSSTYEQYF.

The sample holds a few counts of this clone. This sample includes further DNA sequences coding for the same CDR3. The genes are TRBV18 and TRBJ1-1, with D possibly TRBD1 on 5 matching bases. The CDR3 contains 13 residues. V was pared by 3 bases and J by 1 base, with 6 bases between. The germline CDR1 and CDR2 sequences are KGHSH and LQKENI. The CDR3 DNA sequence: TGTGCCAGCTCACCGACAGAGAACACTGAAGCTTTCTTT. This encodes CASSPTENTEAFF. Together with reference TRBV18 and TRBJ1-1, the CDR3 gives the full variable domain: NAGVMQNPRHLVRRRGQEARLRCSPMKGHSHVYWYRQLPEEGLKFMVYLQKENIIDESGMPKERFSAEFPKEGPSILRIQQVVRGDSAAYFCASSPTENTEAFFGQGTRLTVV.

This sequence joins TRBV27 and TRBJ2-5; 8 bases map to TRBD1. The CDR3 spans 16 residues. Germline-derived CDR1 and CDR2 are MNHEY and SMNVEV (reference sequence). V lost 5 bases and J lost 5; bases outside the gene matches: 13. This CDR3 reads CASSRNGQGGLETQYF. In DNA, the CDR3 is TGTGCCAGCAGTCGAAACGGACAGGGAGGACTGGAGACCCAGTACTTC.

The chain recombines TRBV25-1 with TRBJ1-2; 9 bases are shared with TRBD1. The V gene's germline CDR1 is MGHDK and CDR2 SYGVNS. The CDR3 sequence is 16 residues long. J lost 7 bases, V lost 3 bases, and 12 bases had no gene match. Written as DNA, the CDR3 is TGTGCCAGCAGTGACCCTCGACAGGGGGGCCTCGGTGGCTACACCTTC. This gives the protein CASSDPRQGGLGGYTF.

The chain is built from TRBV10-3 and TRBJ2-7, with D tentatively TRBD1 (6 bases). Trimming stripped 3 bases from V and 5 bases from J, with 11 bases between. CDR3 size: 13 residues. Germline V gene sequence: CDR1 ENHRY, CDR2 SYGVKD. CDR3 nucleotide sequence: TGTGCCATCAGTGACGACAGGTTCCACGAGCAGTACTTC. Translation gives CAISDDRFHEQYF.

The rearrangement uses TRBV5-4 and TRBJ1-2; D might be TRBD1 (6 bases). CDR1 SGHNT and CDR2 YYREEE come from the germline V gene (reference sequence). The V and J ends lost 4 bases and 3 bases respectively, with 16 bases between them. CDR3 length equals 15 residues. CDR3 sequence (DNA): TGTGCCAGCAGCCCCACGGCAGGGGCCCACTATGGCTACACCTTC. Its protein is CASSPTAGAHYGYTF.

This chain links TRBV29-1 with TRBJ2-7; TRBD1 agrees at 10 bases. This CDR3 spans 15 amino acids. Germline V gene data show CDR1 as SQVTM and CDR2 as ANQGSEA. V trimming: 5 bases; J trimming: 5 bases; junction bases outside the gene matches: 12. In nucleotides, the CDR3 is TGCAGCGTTCAAACCGGGACAGGGGCCTACCACGAGCAGTACTTC. Translation: CSVQTGTGAYHEQYF.

The rearrangement joins TRBV6-1 to TRBJ2-7; D remains unclear. Germline V gene lookup returns CDR1 MNHNS and CDR2 SASEGT. V gave up 0 bases and J gave up 3 bases, with 9 bases separating them. CDR3 length: 14 amino acids. In nucleotides, the CDR3 is TGTGCCAGCAGTGAAGCCGGAGCTGGCTACGAGCAGTACTTC. Encoded protein: CASSEAGAGYEQYF.

V usage is TRBV18 and J usage is TRBJ1-5; D unclear. The CDR3 is 13 amino acids. Germline V gene data show CDR1 as KGHSH and CDR2 as LQKENI. Trimming took 1 base from V and 4 from J, leaving 5 bases between them. CDR3 DNA: TGTGCCAGCTCACCACAGCAGAATCAGCCCCAGCATTTT. Translating gives CASSPQQNQPQHF.

The chain couples TRBV5-4 to TRBJ2-7, with D possibly called TRBD1 or TRBD2 (5 bases each). CDR1 SGHNT and CDR2 YYREEE come from the germline V gene (reference sequence). The ends were cut back, 0 bases at V and 2 bases at J, with 12 bases in the middle. This CDR3 spans 15 amino acids. The CDR3 is CASSLARDPAYEQYF. As DNA, the CDR3 is TGTGCCAGCAGCTTGGCTCGGGACCCTGCCTACGAGCAGTACTTC.

The rearrangement uses TRBV6-1 and TRBJ2-3, with D maybe TRBD2 (6 bases). V shed 4 bases and J shed 1 base, with 12 bases lying between them. This CDR3 comprises 15 residues. Per the germline V gene, CDR1 is MNHNS and CDR2 is SASEGT. CDR3 sequence: CASSAHGSGTDTQYF. The CDR3 coding sequence is TGTGCCAGCAGTGCCCACGGGAGCGGCACAGATACGCAGTATTTT.

The chain is built from TRBV30 and TRBJ1-2; 7 positions agree with TRBD1. The CDR3 sequence is 14 residues long. J lost 7 bases, V lost 0 bases, and 8 bases had no gene match. Germline lookup yields CDR1 GTSNPN and CDR2 SVGIG (reference sequence). The CDR3 DNA reads TGTGCCTGGAGTGTACGAGACAGGGAGTCTGGCTACACCTTC. Its translation: CAWSVRDRESGYTF.